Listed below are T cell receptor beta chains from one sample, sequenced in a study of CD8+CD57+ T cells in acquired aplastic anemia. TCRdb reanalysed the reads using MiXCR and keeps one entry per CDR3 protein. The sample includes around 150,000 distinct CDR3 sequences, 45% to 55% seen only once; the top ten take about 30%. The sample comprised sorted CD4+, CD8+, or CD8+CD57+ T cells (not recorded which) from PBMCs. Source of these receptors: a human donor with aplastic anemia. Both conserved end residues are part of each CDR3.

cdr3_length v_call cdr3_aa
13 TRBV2 CASSAGPGFGYTF
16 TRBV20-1 CSASSDGQGAKDGYTF
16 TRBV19 CASSNLAGGSTDTQYF
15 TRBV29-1 CSVEWLVATLNEQFF
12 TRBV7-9 CASSSGNSPRHF
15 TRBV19 CASSTWTDQTDTQYF
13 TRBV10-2 CASSYREGSPLHF
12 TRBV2 CASSPVGYEQYF
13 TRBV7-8 CASSPTGTYEQYF
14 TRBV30 CAWSDLGQQEAQYF
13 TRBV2 CASTSGLAVTQYF
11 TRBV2 CASTHTYEQYF
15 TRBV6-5 CASSCSKPGRYGYTF
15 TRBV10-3 CAISKHRDSNSPLHF
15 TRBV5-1 CASSLAGQDGETQYF
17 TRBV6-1 CASSITSWDPNTGELFF
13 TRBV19 CASSIDGESEQYF
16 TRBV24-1 CATSGTQAGSYNEQFF
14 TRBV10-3 CAIRETGITDTQYF